The 20 T cell receptor beta chains given below trace back to one sample, sequenced in a study of identical twins. TCRdb used MiXCR to reprocess the 5' RACE reads, holding one entry per CDR3 protein. The sample holds about 520,000 distinct CDR3 sequences, 22% seen once. This sample also belongs to another study, concerning T cells expressing NK-cell markers.

Material: CD4+ T cells sorted from blood. The receptor source for this set is a woman aged 18 to 35 in good health.

The V and J genes are TRBV5-6 and TRBJ2-1; D gene uncertain. This CDR3 comprises 15 residues. The V end lost 0 bases, the J end lost 0 bases, and 7 bases lay between the germline ends. Germline CDR1 and CDR2: SGHDT and YYEEEE. The chain's CDR3 is CASSLVTSSYNEQFF. The CDR3 nucleotides are TGTGCCAGCAGCTTGGTAACGAGCTCCTACAATGAGCAGTTCTTC. Supplemented by reference TRBV5-6 and TRBJ2-1, the full variable domain reads DAGVTQSPTHLIKTRGQQVTLRCSPKSGHDTVSWYQQALGQGPQFIFQYYEEEERQRGNFPDRFSGHQFPNYSSELNVNALLLGDSALYLCASSLVTSSYNEQFFGPGTRLTVL.

This clonotype was picked up a small number of times. J is TRBJ1-6 and V is TRBV20-1; TRBD1 aligns across 9 bases. After removal of 5 bases from V and 7 bases from J, the junction contained 6 bases not matched to a gene. Germline V gene data show CDR1 as DFQATT and CDR2 as SNEGSKA (reference sequence). The CDR3 is 14 amino acids. The CDR3 sequence is CSAEDRGSNSPLHF. CDR3 bases: TGCAGTGCTGAGGACAGGGGATCGAATTCACCCCTCCACTTT.

The chain links TRBV4-3 to TRBJ2-1; TRBD2 aligns across 13 bases. Germline V CDR1 and CDR2: LGHNA, YSLEER. V dropped 4 bases and J dropped 9; count of bases not matched to a gene: 6. There are 15 residues in the CDR3. The CDR3 DNA sequence: TGCGCCAGCAGCCTTGGGACTAGCGGGATTATTGAGCAGTTCTTC. It codes for CASSLGTSGIIEQFF.

This clonotype was seen only a few times. One end of the junction varies from germline; a read error may be responsible. The chain carries TRBV20-1 and TRBJ1-2; 8 nucleotides line up with TRBD1. This CDR3 has 15 residues. Germline CDR1 DFQATT, CDR2 SNEGSKA (reference sequence). CDR3 sequence (DNA): TGCAGTGCCAGAGATCATCGGCAGGGGGCTTTTGGCTACACCTTC. Translating gives CSARDHRQGAFGYTF.

This clonotype was seen more than once but under ten times. The chain couples TRBV20-1 to TRBJ2-7, with D hard to call. With 6 bases removed from V and 3 bases from J, the gap between germline ends came to 18 bases. CDR3 length: 14 amino acids. Germline CDR1 DFQATT, CDR2 SNEGSKA (reference sequence). The CDR3 sequence: CSALGARTYYEQYF. The DNA for the CDR3 is TGCAGTGCCCTCGGAGCCAGGACCTACTACGAGCAGTACTTC.

V usage is TRBV10-1 and J usage is TRBJ2-1, with TRBD2 matching over 8 bases. V gave up 8 bases and J gave up 2 bases; unmatched junction bases: 23. Germline CDR1 reads WNHNN; CDR2 reads SYGVQD (reference sequence). The CDR3 consists of 20 residues. The DNA for the CDR3 is TGCGCCAGCTCTAAAACGGGGCGGCAGGGAGCCGGGAGGGCCTACAATGAGCAGTTCTTC. As protein: CASSKTGRQGAGRAYNEQFF.

This clonotype was picked up a small number of times. V gene TRBV12-3 or TRBV12-4 combines with J gene TRBJ2-6; weak D call: TRBD1 (6 bases). The CDR3 is 15 residues long. Trimming took 5 bases from V and 4 from J, leaving 12 bases between them. CDR3 in DNA: TGTGCCAGCAGTCCAGGGACAACCGGGGCCAACGTCCTGACTTTC. Protein: CASSPGTTGANVLTF.

This clonotype showed up just a few times. The chain recombines TRBV5-6 with TRBJ1-2; D perhaps matches TRBD1 (6 bases). Trimming removed 4 bases from V and 4 bases from J, with 14 bases in between. Germline V gene lookup returns CDR1 SGHDT and CDR2 YYEEEE. This CDR3 comprises 14 residues. Here the CDR3 reads CASSNRVQFYGYTF. CDR3 in DNA: TGTGCCAGCAGCAACAGGGTTCAGTTCTATGGCTACACCTTC.

This clonotype was detected many times. The chain is built from TRBV29-1 and TRBJ2-3, with D perhaps TRBD2 (7 bases). This CDR3 comprises 16 residues. CDR1 is SQVTM and CDR2 is ANQGSEA in the germline V gene. V gave up 3 bases and J gave up 0 bases, with 16 bases separating them. This CDR3 reads CSVDGGGLSSTDTQYF. The CDR3 DNA sequence: TGCAGCGTTGATGGCGGGGGCCTATCTAGCACAGATACGCAGTATTTT.

This clonotype has a handful of counts. The CDR3 DNA follows: TGCAGTGCTACAGGCGGGGGTTTTAACTACGAGCAGTACTTC. Its protein product is CSATGGGFNYEQYF. This chain connects TRBV20-1 to TRBJ2-7; 7 positions match TRBD2. After removal of 4 bases from V and 3 bases from J, the junction contained 9 bases not matched to a gene. The germline V gene encodes CDR1 DFQATT and CDR2 SNEGSKA (reference sequence). The CDR3 is 14 residues long.

Ten or more counts support this clonotype. The rearrangement joins TRBV20-1 to TRBJ2-1; no clear D gene. This CDR3 is 14 amino acids long. V was cut by 7 bases and J by 0 bases, with 13 bases left in between. Germline V gene lookup returns CDR1 DFQATT and CDR2 SNEGSKA (reference sequence). DNA of the CDR3: TGCAGTGTATCGATTGGTGTCTCCTACAATGAGCAGTTCTTC. It yields the protein CSVSIGVSYNEQFF.

In its sample, this clonotype was seen many times. The J gene is TRBJ2-6, the V gene TRBV5-1; D is possibly TRBD1 (5 bases). In germline, CDR1 is SGHRS, CDR2 YFSETQ. CDR3 length: 15 residues. With 3 bases removed from V and 1 base from J, the gap between germline ends came to 8 bases. The CDR3 nucleotides are TGCGCCAGCAGCTCCCAGGGTTCTGGGGCCAACGTCCTGACTTTC. It codes for CASSSQGSGANVLTF. The full variable domain, with the rest looked up from reference TRBV5-1 and TRBJ2-6, is KAGVTQTPRYLIKTRGQQVTLSCSPISGHRSVSWYQQTPGQGLQFLFEYFSETQRNKGNFPGRFSGRQFSNSRSEMNVSTLELGDSALYLCASSSQGSGANVLTFGAGSRLTVL.

The genes are TRBV18 and TRBJ2-1, with D possibly TRBD2 on 5 matching bases. Germline loops: CDR1 KGHSH, CDR2 LQKENI. V lost 0 bases to trimming and J lost 1 base, with 10 bases between them. There are 16 residues in the CDR3. In nucleotides, the CDR3 is TGTGCCAGCTCACCACCCGACGGGATTTCCTACAATGAGCAGTTCTTC. This encodes CASSPPDGISYNEQFF.

This clonotype turned up a few times. This chain links TRBV5-1 with TRBJ2-7; a weak D match, TRBD2 (5 bases). Germline lookup yields CDR1 SGHRS and CDR2 YFSETQ. Trimming cost V 0 bases and J 2 bases, with 12 bases left between them. This CDR3 region has 15 residues. DNA for the CDR3: TGCGCCAGCAGCTTGGAGGCGGGTGCCCCCTACGAGCAGTACTTC. Translating it yields CASSLEAGAPYEQYF. Using reference TRBV5-1 and TRBJ2-7 for the parts outside the CDR3, the full variable domain is KAGVTQTPRYLIKTRGQQVTLSCSPISGHRSVSWYQQTPGQGLQFLFEYFSETQRNKGNFPGRFSGRQFSNSRSEMNVSTLELGDSALYLCASSLEAGAPYEQYFGPGTRLTVT.

V usage is TRBV20-1 and J usage is TRBJ2-3; D is possibly TRBD2 (5 bases). The germline gives CDR1 DFQATT, CDR2 SNEGSKA (reference sequence). Trimming took off 5 bases at V and 5 bases at J, with 8 bases between the two ends. CDR3 size: 11 residues. CDR3 protein: CSALRVDTQYF. The CDR3 nucleotides read TGCAGTGCTCTGCGGGTAGATACGCAGTATTTT.

The chain uses TRBV5-1 and TRBJ2-7, with D tentatively TRBD2 (6 bases). Trimming removed 0 bases at V and 4 bases at J, with 11 bases between. Germline V gene lookup returns CDR1 SGHRS and CDR2 YFSETQ. CDR3 length: 14 residues. The CDR3 nucleotides read TGCGCCAGCAGCTTGGACGGCGGGGTGTACGAGCAGTACTTC. As protein: CASSLDGGVYEQYF.

Turning to this clonotype: Compared with germline, one end of the junction differs, possibly owing to a read error. The chain uses TRBV5-8 and TRBJ2-2; D is perhaps TRBD2 (5 bases). In germline, CDR1 is SGHTS, CDR2 YDEGEE. This CDR3 has 14 amino acids. CDR3 nucleotide sequence: TGTGCCATCAGCGTTGGACTCAACTGCTGGGAGCTGTTTTTT. Protein: CAISVGLNCWELFF.

The CDR3 region is CASSLPPGTAEKLFF. The CDR3 nucleotides read TGTGCCAGCAGCTTGCCCCCCGGGACGGCTGAAAAACTGTTTTTT. The rearrangement uses TRBV5-6 and TRBJ1-4; D perhaps matches TRBD1 (5 bases). This CDR3 is 15 amino acids long. Trimming took 1 base from V and 7 from J, leaving 14 bases between them. Germline lookup yields CDR1 SGHDT and CDR2 YYEEEE.

The table lists this clonotype with a few counts. This chain joins TRBV7-2 and TRBJ2-7; D gene uncertain. Germline V CDR1 and CDR2: SGHTA, FQGNSA. The CDR3 loop spans 15 amino acids. V was pared by 1 base and J by 2 bases, with 12 bases between. CDR3: CASSLGLLTTYEQYF. CDR3 sequence (DNA): TGTGCCAGCAGCTTAGGTCTGCTAACTACCTACGAGCAGTACTTC.

The gene calls are TRBV5-1 and TRBJ2-5; TRBD2 might be the D (7 bases). The CDR3 is made up of 14 amino acids. With 6 bases removed from V and 4 bases from J, the gap between germline ends came to 16 bases. Germline loops: CDR1 SGHRS, CDR2 YFSETQ. The CDR3 DNA sequence: TGCGCCAGCACCATAGGAGGGGGGGGAGAGACCCAGTACTTC. Protein: CASTIGGGGETQYF. Together with reference TRBV5-1 and TRBJ2-5, the CDR3 gives the full variable domain: KAGVTQTPRYLIKTRGQQVTLSCSPISGHRSVSWYQQTPGQGLQFLFEYFSETQRNKGNFPGRFSGRQFSNSRSEMNVSTLELGDSALYLCASTIGGGGETQYFGPGTRLLVL.